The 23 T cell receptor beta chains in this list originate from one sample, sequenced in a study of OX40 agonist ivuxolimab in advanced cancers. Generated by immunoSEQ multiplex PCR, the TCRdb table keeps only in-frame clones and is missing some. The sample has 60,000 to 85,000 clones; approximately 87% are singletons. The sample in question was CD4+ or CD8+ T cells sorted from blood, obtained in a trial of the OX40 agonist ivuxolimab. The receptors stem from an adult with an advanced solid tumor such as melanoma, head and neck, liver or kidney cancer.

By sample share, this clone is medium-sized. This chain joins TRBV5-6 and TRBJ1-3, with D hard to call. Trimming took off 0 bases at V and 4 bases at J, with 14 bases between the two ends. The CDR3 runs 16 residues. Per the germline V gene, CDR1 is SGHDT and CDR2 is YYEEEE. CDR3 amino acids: CASSLGLGNSGNTIYF. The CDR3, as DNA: TGTGCCAGCAGCTTGGGACTAGGGAATTCCGGAAACACCATATATTTT.

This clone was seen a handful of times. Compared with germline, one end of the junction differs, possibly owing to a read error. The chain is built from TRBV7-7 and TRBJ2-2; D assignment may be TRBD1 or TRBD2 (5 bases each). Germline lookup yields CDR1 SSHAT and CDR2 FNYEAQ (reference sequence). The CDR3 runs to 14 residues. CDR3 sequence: CASKLGGGTGELFF. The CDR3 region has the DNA TGTGCTAGCAAACTTGGTGGGGGCACCGGGGAGCTGTTTTTT.

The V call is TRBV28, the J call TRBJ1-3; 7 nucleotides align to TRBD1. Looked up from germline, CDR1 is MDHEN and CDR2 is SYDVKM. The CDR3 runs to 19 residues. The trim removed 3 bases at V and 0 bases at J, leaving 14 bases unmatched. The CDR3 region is CASSLRWGLGQVSGNTIYF. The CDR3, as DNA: TGTGCCAGCAGTTTGCGATGGGGTCTCGGACAGGTCTCTGGAAACACCATATATTTT. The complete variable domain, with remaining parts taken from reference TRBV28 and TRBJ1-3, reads DVKVTQSSRYLVKRTGEKVFLECVQDMDHENMFWYRQDPGLGLRLIYFSYDVKMKEKGDIPEGYSVSREKKERFSLILESASTNQTSMYLCASSLRWGLGQVSGNTIYFGEGSWLTVV.

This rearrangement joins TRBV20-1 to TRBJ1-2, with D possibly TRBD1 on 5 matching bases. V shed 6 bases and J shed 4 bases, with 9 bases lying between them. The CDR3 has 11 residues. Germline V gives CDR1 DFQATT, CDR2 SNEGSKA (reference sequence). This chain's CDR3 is CSAMTAYGYTF. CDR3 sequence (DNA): TGCAGTGCGATGACAGCCTATGGCTACACCTTC.

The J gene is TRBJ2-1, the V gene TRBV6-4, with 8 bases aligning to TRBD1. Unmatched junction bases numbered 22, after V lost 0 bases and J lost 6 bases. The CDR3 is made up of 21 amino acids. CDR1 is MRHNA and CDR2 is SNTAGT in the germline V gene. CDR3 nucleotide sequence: TGTGCCAGCAGTGACTCCGTTTTTCGGCAGGGGGCCCTCCACGGGGGCAATGAGCAGTTCTTC. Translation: CASSDSVFRQGALHGGNEQFF.

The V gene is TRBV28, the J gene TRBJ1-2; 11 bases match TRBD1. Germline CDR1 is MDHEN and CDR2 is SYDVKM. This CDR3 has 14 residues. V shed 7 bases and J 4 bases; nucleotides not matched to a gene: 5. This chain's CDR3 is CASTRTGGGYGYTF. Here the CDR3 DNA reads TGTGCCAGCACCCGGACAGGGGGCGGCTATGGCTACACCTTC.

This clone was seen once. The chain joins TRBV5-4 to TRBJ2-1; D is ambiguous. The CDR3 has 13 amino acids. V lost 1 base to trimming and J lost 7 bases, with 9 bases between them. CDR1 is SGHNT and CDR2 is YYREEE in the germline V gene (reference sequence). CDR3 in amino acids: CASSLRRENEQFF. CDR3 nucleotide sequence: TGTGCCAGCAGCTTGCGTCGAGAAAATGAGCAGTTCTTC.

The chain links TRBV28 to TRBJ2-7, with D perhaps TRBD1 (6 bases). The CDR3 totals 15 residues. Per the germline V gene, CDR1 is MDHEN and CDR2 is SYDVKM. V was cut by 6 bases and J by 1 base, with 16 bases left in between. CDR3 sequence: CASSQGHGPSYEQYF. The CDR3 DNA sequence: TGTGCCAGCAGCCAGGGACATGGCCCATCCTACGAGCAGTACTTC.

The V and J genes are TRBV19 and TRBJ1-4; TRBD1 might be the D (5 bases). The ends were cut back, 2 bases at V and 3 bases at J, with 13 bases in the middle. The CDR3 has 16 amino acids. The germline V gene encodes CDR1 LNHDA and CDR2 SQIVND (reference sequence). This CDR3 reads CASSINLGPANEKLFF. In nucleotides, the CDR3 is TGTGCCAGTAGTATAAATCTGGGGCCAGCTAATGAAAAACTGTTTTTT.

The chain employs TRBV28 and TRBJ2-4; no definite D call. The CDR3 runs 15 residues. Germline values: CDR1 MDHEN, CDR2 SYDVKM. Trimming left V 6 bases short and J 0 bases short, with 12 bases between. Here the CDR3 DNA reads TGTGCCAGCAGCTATAGAACCCTAGCCAAAAACATTCAGTACTTC. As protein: CASSYRTLAKNIQYF.

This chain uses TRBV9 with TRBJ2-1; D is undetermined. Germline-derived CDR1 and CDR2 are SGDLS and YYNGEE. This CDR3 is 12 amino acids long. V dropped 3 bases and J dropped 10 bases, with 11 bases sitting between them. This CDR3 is CASSADEGEQFF. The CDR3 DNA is TGTGCCAGCAGCGCAGATGAAGGAGAGCAGTTCTTC.

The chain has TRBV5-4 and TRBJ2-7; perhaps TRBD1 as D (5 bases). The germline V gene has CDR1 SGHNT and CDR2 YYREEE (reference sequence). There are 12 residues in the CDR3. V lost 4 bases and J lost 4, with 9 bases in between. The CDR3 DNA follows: TGTGCCAGCAGCATAGACAGATACGAGCAGTACTTC. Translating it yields CASSIDRYEQYF.

CDR3 amino acids: CASSYDPNTGELFF. DNA of the CDR3: TGCGCCAGCAGTTACGACCCGAACACCGGGGAGCTGTTTTTT. This chain connects TRBV5-1 to TRBJ2-2, with D unclear. The germline V and J ends were trimmed by 5 bases and 0 bases, with 8 bases remaining between them. Looked up from germline, CDR1 is SGHRS and CDR2 is YFSETQ. This CDR3 is 14 amino acids long.

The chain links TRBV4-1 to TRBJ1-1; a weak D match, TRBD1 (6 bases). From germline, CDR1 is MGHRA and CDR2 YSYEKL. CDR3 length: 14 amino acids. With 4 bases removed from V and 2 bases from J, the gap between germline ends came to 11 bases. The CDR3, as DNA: TGCGCCAGCAGCCCCCCGGACAGAAACACTGAAGCTTTCTTT. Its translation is CASSPPDRNTEAFF.

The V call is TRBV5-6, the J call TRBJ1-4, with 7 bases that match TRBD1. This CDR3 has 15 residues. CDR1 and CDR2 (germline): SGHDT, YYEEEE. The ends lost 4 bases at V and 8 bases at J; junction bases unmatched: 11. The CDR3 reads CASSTLPTGSEKLFF. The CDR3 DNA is TGTGCCAGCAGCACCTTACCGACAGGGAGCGAAAAACTGTTTTTT. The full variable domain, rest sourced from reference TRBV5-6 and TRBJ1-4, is DAGVTQSPTHLIKTRGQQVTLRCSPKSGHDTVSWYQQALGQGPQFIFQYYEEEERQRGNFPDRFSGHQFPNYSSELNVNALLLGDSALYLCASSTLPTGSEKLFFGSGTQLSVL.

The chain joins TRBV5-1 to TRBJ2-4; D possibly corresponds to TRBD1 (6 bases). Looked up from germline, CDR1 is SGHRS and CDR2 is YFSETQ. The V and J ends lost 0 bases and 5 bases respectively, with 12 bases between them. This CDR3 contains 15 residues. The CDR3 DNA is TGCGCCAGCAGCTTGGGCCTACAGGGAGAAAACATTCAGTACTTC. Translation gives CASSLGLQGENIQYF.

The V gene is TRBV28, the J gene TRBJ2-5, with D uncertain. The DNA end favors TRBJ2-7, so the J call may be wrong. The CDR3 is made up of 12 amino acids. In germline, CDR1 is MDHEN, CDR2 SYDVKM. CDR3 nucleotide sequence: TGTGCCAGCAGTTTAAAAGGGTACGAGCAGTACTTC. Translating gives CASSLKGYEQYF.

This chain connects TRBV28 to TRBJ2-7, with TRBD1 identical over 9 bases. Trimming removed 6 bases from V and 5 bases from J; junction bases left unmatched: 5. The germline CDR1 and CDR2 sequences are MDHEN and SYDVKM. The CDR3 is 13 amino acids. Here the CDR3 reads CASRPRTGDEQYF. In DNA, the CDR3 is TGTGCCAGCAGGCCGAGGACAGGGGACGAGCAGTACTTC. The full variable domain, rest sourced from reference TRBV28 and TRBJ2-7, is DVKVTQSSRYLVKRTGEKVFLECVQDMDHENMFWYRQDPGLGLRLIYFSYDVKMKEKGDIPEGYSVSREKKERFSLILESASTNQTSMYLCASRPRTGDEQYFGPGTRLTVT.

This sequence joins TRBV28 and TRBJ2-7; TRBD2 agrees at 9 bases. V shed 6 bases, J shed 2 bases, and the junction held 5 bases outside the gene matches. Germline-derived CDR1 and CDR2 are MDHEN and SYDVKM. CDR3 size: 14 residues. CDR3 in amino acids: CASSMGLAPYEQYF. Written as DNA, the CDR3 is TGTGCCAGCAGCATGGGACTAGCTCCCTACGAGCAGTACTTC.

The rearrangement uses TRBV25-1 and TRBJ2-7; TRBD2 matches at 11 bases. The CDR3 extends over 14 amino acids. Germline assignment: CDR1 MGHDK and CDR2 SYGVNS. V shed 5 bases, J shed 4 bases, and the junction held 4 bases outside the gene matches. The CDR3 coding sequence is TGTGCCAGCAGTAGTACTAGCGGGAGATACGAGCAGTACTTC. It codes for CASSSTSGRYEQYF.

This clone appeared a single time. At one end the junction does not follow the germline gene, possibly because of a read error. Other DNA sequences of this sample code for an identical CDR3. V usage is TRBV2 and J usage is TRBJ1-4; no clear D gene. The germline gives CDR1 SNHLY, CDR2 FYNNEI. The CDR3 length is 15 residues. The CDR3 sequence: CASRPNGREGEKLFF. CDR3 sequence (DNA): TGTGCCAGCAGACCCAACGGGAGGGAGGGTGAAAAACTGTTCTTT. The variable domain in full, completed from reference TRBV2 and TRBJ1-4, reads EPEVTQTPSHQVTQMGQEVILRCVPISNHLYFYWYRQILGQKVEFLVSFYNNEISEKSEIFDDQFSVERPDGSNFTLKIRSTKLEDSAMYFCASRPNGREGEKLFFGSGTQLSVL.

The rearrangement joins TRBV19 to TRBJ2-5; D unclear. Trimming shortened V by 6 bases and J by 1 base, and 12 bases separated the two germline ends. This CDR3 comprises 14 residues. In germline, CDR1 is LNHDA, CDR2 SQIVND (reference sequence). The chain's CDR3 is CASRDGGPQETQYF. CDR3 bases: TGTGCCAGTAGGGATGGTGGTCCCCAAGAGACCCAGTACTTC.

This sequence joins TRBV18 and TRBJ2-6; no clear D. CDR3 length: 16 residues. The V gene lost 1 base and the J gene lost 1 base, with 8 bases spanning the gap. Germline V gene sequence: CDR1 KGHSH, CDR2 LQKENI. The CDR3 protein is CASSPLSLSGANVLTF. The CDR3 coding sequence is TGTGCCAGCTCACCACTTTCTCTGTCTGGGGCCAACGTCCTGACTTTC.